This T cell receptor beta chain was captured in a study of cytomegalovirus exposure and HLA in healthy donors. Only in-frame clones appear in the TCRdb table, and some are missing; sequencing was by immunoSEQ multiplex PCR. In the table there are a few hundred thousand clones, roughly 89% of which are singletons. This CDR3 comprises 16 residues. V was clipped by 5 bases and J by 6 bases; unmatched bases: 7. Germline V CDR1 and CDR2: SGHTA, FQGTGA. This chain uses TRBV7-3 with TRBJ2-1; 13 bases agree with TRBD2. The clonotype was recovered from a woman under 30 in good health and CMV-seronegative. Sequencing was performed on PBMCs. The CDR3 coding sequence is TGTGCCAGCAGCGTACAGGGACTAGCGGGATCCAATGAGCAGTTCTTC. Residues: CASSVQGLAGSNEQFF.